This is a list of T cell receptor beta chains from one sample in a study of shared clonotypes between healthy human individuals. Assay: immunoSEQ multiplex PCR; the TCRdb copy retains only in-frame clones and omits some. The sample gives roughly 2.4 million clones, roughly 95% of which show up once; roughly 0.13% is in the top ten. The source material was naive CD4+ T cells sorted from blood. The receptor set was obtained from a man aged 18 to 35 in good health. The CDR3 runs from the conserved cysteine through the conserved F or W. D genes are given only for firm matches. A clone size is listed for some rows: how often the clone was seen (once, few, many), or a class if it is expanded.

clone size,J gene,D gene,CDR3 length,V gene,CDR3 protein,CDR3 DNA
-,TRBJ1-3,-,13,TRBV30,CAWSTGYGNTIYF,TGTGCCTGGAGTACCGGGTACGGAAACACCATATATTTT
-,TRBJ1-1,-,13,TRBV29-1,CSVGTGMNTEAFF,TGCAGCGTTGGTACAGGGATGAACACTGAAGCTTTCTTT
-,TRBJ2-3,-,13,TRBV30,CAWSAAGTDTQYF,TGTGCCTGGAGCGCCGCCGGCACAGATACGCAGTATTTT
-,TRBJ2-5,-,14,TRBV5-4,CASSLGGGQETQYF,TGTGCCAGCAGCTTGGGAGGTGGACAAGAGACCCAGTACTTC
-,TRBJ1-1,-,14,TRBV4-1,CASSVGWWNTEAFF,TGCGCCAGCAGTGTTGGATGGTGGAACACTGAAGCTTTCTTT
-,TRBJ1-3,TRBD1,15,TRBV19,CASSITGGTGNTIYF,TGTGCCAGTAGTATTACAGGGGGCACTGGAAACACCATATATTTT
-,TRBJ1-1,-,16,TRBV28,CASRGHKIAMNTEAFF,TGTGCCAGCAGGGGTCACAAGATAGCCATGAACACTGAAGCTTTCTTT
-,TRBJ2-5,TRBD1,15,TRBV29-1,CSVASGTGPGETQYF,TGCAGCGTCGCGTCCGGGACAGGGCCGGGAGAGACCCAGTACTTC
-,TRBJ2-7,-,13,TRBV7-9,CASSSGGPYEQYF,TGTGCCAGCAGCTCTGGTGGCCCCTACGAGCAGTACTTC
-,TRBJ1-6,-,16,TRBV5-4,CASSFSAGAEGSPLHF,TGTGCCAGCAGCTTTTCGGCGGGGGCGGAAGGTTCACCCCTCCACTTT
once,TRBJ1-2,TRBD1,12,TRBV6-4,CASKRDSYGYTF,TGTGCCAGCAAGAGGGACAGCTATGGCTACACCTTC
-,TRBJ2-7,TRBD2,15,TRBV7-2,CASSLRGRGGDEQYF,TGTGCCAGCAGCCTTAGAGGGCGGGGGGGCGACGAGCAGTACTTC
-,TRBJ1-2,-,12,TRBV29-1,CSVQTDFYGYTF,TGCAGCGTTCAAACAGACTTCTATGGCTACACCTTC
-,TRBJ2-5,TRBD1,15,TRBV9,CASSVVGTVQETQYF,TGTGCCAGCAGCGTAGTAGGGACAGTCCAAGAGACCCAGTACTTC
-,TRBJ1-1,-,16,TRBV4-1,CASSQDGGTANTEAFF,TGCGCCAGCAGCCAAGATGGGGGGACGGCGAACACTGAAGCTTTCTTT
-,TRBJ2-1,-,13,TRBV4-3,CASSQDMGEHQFF,TGCGCCAGCAGCCAAGATATGGGGGAACACCAGTTCTTC
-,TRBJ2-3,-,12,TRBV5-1,CASSKSGDTQYF,TGCGCCAGCAGCAAGTCAGGGGATACGCAGTATTTT
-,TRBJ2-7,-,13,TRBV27,CASSLAGTYEQYF,TGTGCCAGCAGTTTGGCAGGAACCTACGAGCAGTACTTC
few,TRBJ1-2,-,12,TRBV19,CVSGGPNYGYTF,TGTGTCAGCGGGGGACCTAACTATGGCTACACCTTC
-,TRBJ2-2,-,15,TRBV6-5,CASSSRRETTGELFF,TGTGCCAGCAGTTCGAGGAGGGAGACGACCGGGGAGCTGTTTTTT
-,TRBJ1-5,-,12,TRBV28,CASSLPQEKKHF,TGTGCCAGCAGTTTACCCCAGGAAAAGAAGCATTTT
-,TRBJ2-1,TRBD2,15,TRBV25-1,CASSYGTSGSAEQFF,TGTGCCAGCAGTTACGGGACTAGCGGGAGTGCTGAGCAGTTCTTC
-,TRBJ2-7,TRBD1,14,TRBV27,CASSLRDRRSEQYF,TGTGCCAGCAGTTTGCGGGACAGGCGGAGCGAGCAGTACTTC
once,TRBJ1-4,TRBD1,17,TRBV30,CAWSVGETGTGNEKLFF,TGTGCCTGGAGTGTAGGGGAGACAGGGACCGGTAATGAAAAACTGTTTTTT
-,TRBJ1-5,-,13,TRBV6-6,CATQTGSNQPQHF,TGTGCCACACAAACAGGGAGCAATCAGCCCCAGCATTTT
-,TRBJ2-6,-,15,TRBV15,CATSRDISGANVLTF,TGTGCCACCAGCAGAGACATCTCTGGGGCCAACGTCCTGACTTTC
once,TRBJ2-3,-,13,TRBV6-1,CAYRATSTDTQYF,TGTGCCTATCGCGCTACTTCCACAGATACGCAGTATTTT
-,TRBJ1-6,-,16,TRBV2,CASSEALTYTNSPLHF,TGTGCCAGCAGTGAAGCTCTGACATACACAAATTCACCCCTCCACTTT
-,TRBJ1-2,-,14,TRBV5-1,CASSLDQGQASYTF,TGCGCCAGCAGCTTGGATCAAGGCCAGGCCTCCTACACCTTC
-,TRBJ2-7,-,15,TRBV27,CASSFLRLRSYEQYF,TGTGCCAGCAGTTTCCTCAGACTGAGGTCCTACGAGCAGTACTTC
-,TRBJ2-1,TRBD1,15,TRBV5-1,CASSLVTGPYNEQFF,TGCGCCAGCAGCTTGGTGACAGGGCCCTACAATGAGCAGTTCTTC
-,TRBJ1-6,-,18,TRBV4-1,CASSQESSGGSYNSPLHF,TGCGCCAGCAGCCAAGAGAGTTCAGGTGGCTCCTATAATTCACCCCTCCACTTT